This T cell receptor beta chain was sequenced during a study of blood T cell repertoires in COVID-19 (dated by TCRdb to the early 2020s). As for the study more broadly: The collaborator samples originated in the United States, Italy and Spain and spanned the acute and convalescent phases of COVID-19. The prospective study material was composed of cDNA or gDNA derived from T cells, B-cell-depleted T cells, or PBMCs. Deeply sampled blood TCRbeta repertoires from subjects exposed to, actively infected with, or recovered from COVID-19 were included in the dataset. The repertoires were released in a freely available public database intended as a resource for research on the immune response to SARS-CoV-2. Samples were obtained from the ongoing ImmuneRACE study (first 160 participants) and from roughly 1,300 subjects provided by 6 global collaborators. Sample metadata almost always included a de-identified subject ID, COVID-19 status, age in years and sex. Where available, HLA class I and class II types were obtained from metadata supplied by the sample provider rather than from assay-based typing.

At one collaborating source in Seattle, patients were enrolled during active infection and were followed longitudinally through the course of disease. Whole blood was collected in K2EDTA tubes by collaborating institutions according to the institutions' own protocols. For TCRbeta analysis, collaborators shipped samples as frozen whole blood, isolated PBMCs, or DNA extracted from either of those sample types. Worth noting for this clone: The antigen this receptor binds is unknown. No base qualities exist here, and no much larger clone lies one base off it.

General study outcomes and caveats: How much clinical and demographic metadata was included differed by source and by participant, and the metadata was provided uncurated.

TCRbeta CDR3 regions were amplified from genomic DNA using the immunoSEQ Assay, a bias-controlled multiplex PCR. The paper's data handling went like this. Nucleated cell counts per sample were estimated from amplification of reference gene primers within the assay. To quantify the absolute abundance of each unique TCRbeta CDR3 rearrangement, sequence reads were collapsed and filtered. Productive Simpson clonality was computed per sample as the square root of Simpson's diversity index over productive rearrangements. In its TCRdb copy, this immuneACCESS table keeps in-frame sequences only and misses some clones. Where compared with another copy, unresolved V genes explain less than half of these, and the others have no known cause. That table is the source of V, J and clone size, and D and trimming were worked out from the DNA. Recorded for this sample are over 200,000 clones; over 80% of them occurred a single time. The ten largest make up approximately 2.6% of the sample.

Sequenced input: peripheral blood. This receptor was obtained from a man under 40 with COVID-19, enrolled during active disease.

DNA sequence: TGTGCCAGCAGCTTAGAATCTGGGCAGGGAGGTCGGGAGCAGTACTTC. Its coded protein is CASSLESGQGGREQYF. In this chain, TRBV7-3 is recombined with TRBJ2-7; 6 matching bases give a weak D call of TRBD2. The cysteine opens and the phenylalanine closes a CDR3 of 16 amino acids. CDR3 DNA is the only sequence kept; it has 48 bases, read in frame from the first base. Deletion took 2 bases off V and 7 bases off J, with a span of 21 bases between the germline ends. CDR1 and CDR2, looked up from the germline V gene, are SGHTA and FQGTGA.